The entry below gives a single T cell receptor beta chain sequence along with its context. Its antigen is undetermined. This specimen belongs to a study of identifying expanded T cells in peripheral blood. Study-wide points: Clone count variance between roughly 2-week samples rose with total template count.

Collection occurred without any documented infections or immune events in donors. Libraries were prepared by immunoSEQ multiplex PCR; TCRdb keeps only in-frame clonotypes and omits some of them. The sample comprises around 81,000 clones, roughly 81% of which are singletons, and around 4.5% rests with the top ten. Trimming removed 1 base at V and 1 base at J, with 4 bases between. The CDR3 sequence is 13 residues long. Per germline, CDR1 KGHSH and CDR2 LQKENI. Sequencing was performed on blood. The origin of this receptor is a person aged 18 to 70 in good health. The V and J genes are TRBV18 and TRBJ1-1; D is uncertain. The CDR3 loop is CASSPLGNTEAFF. The CDR3 nucleotides are TGTGCCAGCTCACCACTGGGGAACACTGAAGCTTTCTTT.